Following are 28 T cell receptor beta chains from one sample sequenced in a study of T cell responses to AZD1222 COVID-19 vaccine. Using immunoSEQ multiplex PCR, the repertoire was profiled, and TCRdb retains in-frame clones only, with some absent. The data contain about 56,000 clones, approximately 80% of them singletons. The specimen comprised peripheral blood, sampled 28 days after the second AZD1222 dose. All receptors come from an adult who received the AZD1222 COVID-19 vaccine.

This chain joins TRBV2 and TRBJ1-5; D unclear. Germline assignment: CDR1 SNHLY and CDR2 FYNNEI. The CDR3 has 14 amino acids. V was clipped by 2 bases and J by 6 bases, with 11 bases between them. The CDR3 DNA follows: TGTGCCAGCAGTGAAAACCAAGGAAGTCAGCCCCAGCATTTT. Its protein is CASSENQGSQPQHF. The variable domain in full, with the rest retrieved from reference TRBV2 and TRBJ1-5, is EPEVTQTPSHQVTQMGQEVILRCVPISNHLYFYWYRQILGQKVEFLVSFYNNEISEKSEIFDDQFSVERPDGSNFTLKIRSTKLEDSAMYFCASSENQGSQPQHFGDGTRLSIL.

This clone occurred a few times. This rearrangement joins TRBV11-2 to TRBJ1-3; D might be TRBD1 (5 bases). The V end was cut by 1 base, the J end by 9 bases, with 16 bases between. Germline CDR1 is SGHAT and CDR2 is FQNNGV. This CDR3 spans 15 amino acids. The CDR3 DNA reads TGTGCCAGCAGCTTAGGTCCCAGGGTGGAGGGCACCATATATTTT. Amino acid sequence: CASSLGPRVEGTIYF.

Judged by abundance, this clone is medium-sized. CDR3: CASSLVDSSYEQYV. In DNA form, the CDR3 reads TGTGCCAGCAGCTTAGTGGACAGCTCCTACGAGCAGTACGTC. The chain joins TRBV7-9 to TRBJ2-7, with D tentatively TRBD1 (6 bases). Germline V gives CDR1 SEHNR, CDR2 FQNEAQ (reference sequence). The CDR3 loop spans 14 amino acids. The V end lost 1 base, the J end lost 0 bases, and 7 bases lay between the germline ends.

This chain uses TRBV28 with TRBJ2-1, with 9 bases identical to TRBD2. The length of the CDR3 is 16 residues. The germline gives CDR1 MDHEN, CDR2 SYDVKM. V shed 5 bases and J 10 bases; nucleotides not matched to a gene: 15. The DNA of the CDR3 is TGTGCCAGCAGTGCCCCCTTGGGAGCGGGGGGAAAAGAGCAGTTCTTC. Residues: CASSAPLGAGGKEQFF.

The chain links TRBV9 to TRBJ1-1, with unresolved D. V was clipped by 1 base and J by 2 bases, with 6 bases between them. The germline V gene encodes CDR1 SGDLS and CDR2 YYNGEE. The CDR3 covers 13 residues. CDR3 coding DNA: TGTGCCAGCAGCGTACTAGGAAACACTGAAGCTTTCTTT. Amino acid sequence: CASSVLGNTEAFF. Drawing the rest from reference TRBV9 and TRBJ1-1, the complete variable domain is DSGVTQTPKHLITATGQRVTLRCSPRSGDLSVYWYQQSLDQGLQFLIQYYNGEERAKGNILERFSAQQFPDLHSELNLSSLELGDSALYFCASSVLGNTEAFFGQGTRLTVV.

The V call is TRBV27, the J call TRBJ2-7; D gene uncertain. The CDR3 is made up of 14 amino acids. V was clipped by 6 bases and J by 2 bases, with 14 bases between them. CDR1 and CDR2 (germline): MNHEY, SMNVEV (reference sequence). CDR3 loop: CASSRDLDAYEQYF. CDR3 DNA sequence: TGTGCCAGCAGCCGAGATTTGGACGCCTACGAGCAGTACTTC.

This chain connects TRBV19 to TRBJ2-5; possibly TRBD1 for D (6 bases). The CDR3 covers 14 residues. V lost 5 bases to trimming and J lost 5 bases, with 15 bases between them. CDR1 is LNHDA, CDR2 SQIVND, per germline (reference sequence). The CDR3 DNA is TGTGCCAGTAGTTCGGGACATACCGGGGAGACCCAGTACTTC. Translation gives CASSSGHTGETQYF.

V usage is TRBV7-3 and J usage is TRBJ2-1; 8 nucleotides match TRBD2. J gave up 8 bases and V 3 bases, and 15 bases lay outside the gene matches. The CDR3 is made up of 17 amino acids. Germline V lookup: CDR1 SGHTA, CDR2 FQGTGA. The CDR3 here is CASSFRSGTRGSDEQFF. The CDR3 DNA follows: TGTGCCAGCAGCTTCAGATCCGGGACTAGGGGTAGCGATGAGCAGTTCTTC. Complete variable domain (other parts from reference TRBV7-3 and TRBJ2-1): GAGVSQTPSNKVTEKGKYVELRCDPISGHTALYWYRQSLGQGPEFLIYFQGTGAADDSGLPNDRFFAVRPEGSVSTLKIQRTERGDSAVYLCASSFRSGTRGSDEQFFGPGTRLTVL.

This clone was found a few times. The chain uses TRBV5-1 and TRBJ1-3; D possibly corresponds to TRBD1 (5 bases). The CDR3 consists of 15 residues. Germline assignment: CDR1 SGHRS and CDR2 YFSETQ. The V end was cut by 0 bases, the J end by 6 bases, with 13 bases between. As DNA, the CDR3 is TGCGCCAGCAGCTTGGAGGGGCGAGCCGAAAACACCATATATTTT. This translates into CASSLEGRAENTIYF.

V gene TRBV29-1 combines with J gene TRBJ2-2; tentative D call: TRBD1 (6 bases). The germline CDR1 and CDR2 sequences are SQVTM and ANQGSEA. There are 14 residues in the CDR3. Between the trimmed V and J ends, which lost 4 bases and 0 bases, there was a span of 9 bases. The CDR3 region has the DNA TGCAGCGTTGGGAGGACAGCGAACACCGGGGAGCTGTTTTTT. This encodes CSVGRTANTGELFF.

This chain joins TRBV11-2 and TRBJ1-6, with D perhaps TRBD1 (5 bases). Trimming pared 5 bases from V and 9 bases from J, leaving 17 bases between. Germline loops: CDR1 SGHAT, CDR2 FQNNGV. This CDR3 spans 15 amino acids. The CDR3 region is CASSESRDQASPLHF. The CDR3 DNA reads TGTGCCAGCAGCGAAAGCCGGGACCAGGCTTCACCCCTCCACTTT.

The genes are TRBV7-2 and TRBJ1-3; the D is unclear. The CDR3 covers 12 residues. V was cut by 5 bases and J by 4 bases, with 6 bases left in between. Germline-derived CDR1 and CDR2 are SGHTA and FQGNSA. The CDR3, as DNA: TGTGCCAGCAGCGTGGGGGGAAACACCATATATTTT. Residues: CASSVGGNTIYF. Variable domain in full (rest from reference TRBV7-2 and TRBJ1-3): GAGVSQSPSNKVTEKGKDVELRCDPISGHTALYWYRQSLGQGLEFLIYFQGNSAPDKSGLPSDRFSAERTGGSVSTLTIQRTQQEDSAVYLCASSVGGNTIYFGEGSWLTVV.

Here the CDR3 DNA reads TGTGCCAGCAGTGATTTGAGGCAGGTTCCCTACGAGCAGTACTTC. Translated: CASSDLRQVPYEQYF. The chain joins TRBV2 to TRBJ2-7; D ambiguous. CDR1 and CDR2 (germline): SNHLY, FYNNEI. Deletions cut 3 bases from V and 2 bases from J, with 14 bases between. The CDR3 spans 15 residues.

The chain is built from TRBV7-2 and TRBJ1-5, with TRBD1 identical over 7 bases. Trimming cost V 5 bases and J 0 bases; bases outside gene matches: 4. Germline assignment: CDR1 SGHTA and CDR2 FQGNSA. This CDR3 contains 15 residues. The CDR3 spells CASSLDRVSNQPQHF. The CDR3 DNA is TGTGCCAGCAGCCTCGACAGGGTTAGCAATCAGCCCCAGCATTTT.

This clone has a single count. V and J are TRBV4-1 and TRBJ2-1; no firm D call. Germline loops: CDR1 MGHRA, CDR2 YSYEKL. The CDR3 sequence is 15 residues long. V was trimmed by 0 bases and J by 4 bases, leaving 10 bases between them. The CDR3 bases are TGCGCCAGCAGCCAAGAATGGCAGAGATACAATGAGCAGTTCTTC. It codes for CASSQEWQRYNEQFF.

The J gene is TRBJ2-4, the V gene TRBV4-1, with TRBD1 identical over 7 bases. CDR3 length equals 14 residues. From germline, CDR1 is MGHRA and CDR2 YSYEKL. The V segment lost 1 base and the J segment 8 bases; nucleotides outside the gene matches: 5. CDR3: CASSQVGGQDIQYF. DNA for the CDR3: TGCGCCAGCAGCCAAGTAGGGGGCCAGGACATTCAGTACTTC.

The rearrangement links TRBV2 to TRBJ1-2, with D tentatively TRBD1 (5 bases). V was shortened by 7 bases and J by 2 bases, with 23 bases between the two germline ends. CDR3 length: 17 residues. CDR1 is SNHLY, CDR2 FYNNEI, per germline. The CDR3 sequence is CASIVVPGARENYGYTF. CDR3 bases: TGTGCCAGCATTGTAGTTCCCGGGGCCAGGGAGAACTATGGCTACACCTTC.

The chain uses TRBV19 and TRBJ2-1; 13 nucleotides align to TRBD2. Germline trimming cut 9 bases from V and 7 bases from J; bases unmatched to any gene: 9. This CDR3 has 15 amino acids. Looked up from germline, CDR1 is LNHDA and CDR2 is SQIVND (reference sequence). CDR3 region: CARLRTSGSGNEQFF. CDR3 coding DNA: TGTGCCAGGCTTAGGACTAGCGGGAGTGGGAATGAGCAGTTCTTC.

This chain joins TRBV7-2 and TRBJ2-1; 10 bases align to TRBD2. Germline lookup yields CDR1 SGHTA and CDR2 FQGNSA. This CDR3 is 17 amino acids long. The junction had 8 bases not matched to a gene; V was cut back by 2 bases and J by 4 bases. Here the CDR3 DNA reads TGTGCCAGCAGCTTACGATTCGCTAGCGGGGGTTACAATGAGCAGTTCTTC. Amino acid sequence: CASSLRFASGGYNEQFF.

As DNA, the CDR3 is TGTGCCAGCAGCCTCCTTAGTAAACAGGGCGGGGGCGACACCTTC. Protein sequence: CASSLLSKQGGGDTF. This sequence joins TRBV7-9 and TRBJ1-2, with a possible D match to TRBD1 (6 bases). Per germline, CDR1 SEHNR and CDR2 FQNEAQ (reference sequence). The CDR3 runs 15 residues. Trimming pared 5 bases from V and 12 bases from J, leaving 25 bases between.

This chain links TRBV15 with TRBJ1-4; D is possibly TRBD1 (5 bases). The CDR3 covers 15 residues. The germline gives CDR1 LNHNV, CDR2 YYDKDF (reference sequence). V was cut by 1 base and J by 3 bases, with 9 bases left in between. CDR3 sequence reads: CATSRAGASNEKLFF. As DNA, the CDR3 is TGTGCCACCAGCAGAGCCGGGGCGTCTAATGAAAAACTGTTTTTT. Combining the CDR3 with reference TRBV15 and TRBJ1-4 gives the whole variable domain DAMVIQNPRYQVTQFGKPVTLSCSQTLNHNVMYWYQQKSSQAPKLLFHYYDKDFNNEADTPDNFQSRRPNTSFCFLDIRSPGLGDTAMYLCATSRAGASNEKLFFGSGTQLSVL.

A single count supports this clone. The CDR3 spells CATSGRASGSAYEQFF. The CDR3 nucleotides read TGTGCCACCAGCGGCCGGGCTAGCGGGAGTGCTTATGAGCAGTTCTTC. J is TRBJ2-1 and V is TRBV15, with TRBD2 matching over 10 bases. V lost 5 bases, J lost 8 bases, and 12 bases stayed unmatched. CDR3 length equals 16 residues. CDR1 is LNHNV, CDR2 YYDKDF, per germline (reference sequence).

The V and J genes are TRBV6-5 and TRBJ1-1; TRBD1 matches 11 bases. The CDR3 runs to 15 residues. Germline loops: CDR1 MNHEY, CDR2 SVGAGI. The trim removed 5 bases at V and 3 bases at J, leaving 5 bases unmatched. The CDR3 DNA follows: TGTGCCAGCAGTCAGGGGACAGGGGGGCACACTGAAGCTTTCTTT. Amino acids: CASSQGTGGHTEAFF.

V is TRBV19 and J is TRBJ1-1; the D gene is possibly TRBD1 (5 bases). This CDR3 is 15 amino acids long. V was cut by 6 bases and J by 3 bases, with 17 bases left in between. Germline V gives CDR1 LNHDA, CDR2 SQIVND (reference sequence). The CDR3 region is CASRSGTSLDTEAFF. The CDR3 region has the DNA TGTGCCAGTAGGAGCGGGACCTCCCTCGACACTGAAGCTTTCTTT.

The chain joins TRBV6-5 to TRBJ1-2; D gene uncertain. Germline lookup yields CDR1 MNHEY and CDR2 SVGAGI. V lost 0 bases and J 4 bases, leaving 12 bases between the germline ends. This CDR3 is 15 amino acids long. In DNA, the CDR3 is TGTGCCAGCAGTTACTCTAAGGGCTCGACCTATGGCTACACCTTC. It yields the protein CASSYSKGSTYGYTF.

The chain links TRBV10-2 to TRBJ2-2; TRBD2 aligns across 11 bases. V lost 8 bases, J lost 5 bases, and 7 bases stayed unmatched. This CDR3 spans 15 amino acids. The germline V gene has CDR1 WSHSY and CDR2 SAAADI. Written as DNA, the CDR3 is TGCGCCAGCTGTTTTACTAGCGGGGGAACCGGGGAGCTGTTTTTT. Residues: CASCFTSGGTGELFF.

The CDR3 coding sequence is TGTGCCAGCGGTTGGGACAGTTACAATCAGCCCCAGCATTTT. It yields the protein CASGWDSYNQPQHF. J is TRBJ1-5 and V is TRBV6-5; 7 bases match TRBD1. Germline V gives CDR1 MNHEY, CDR2 SVGAGI. The ends lost 8 bases at V and 3 bases at J; junction bases unmatched: 7. This CDR3 spans 14 amino acids.

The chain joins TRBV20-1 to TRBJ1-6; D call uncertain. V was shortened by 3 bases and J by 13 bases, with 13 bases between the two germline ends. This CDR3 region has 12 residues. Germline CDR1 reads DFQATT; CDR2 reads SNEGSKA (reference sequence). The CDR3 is CSASSHPGPLHF. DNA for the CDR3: TGCAGTGCTAGTTCACACCCCGGGCCCCTCCACTTT.